These T cell receptor beta chains were read from a single sample in a study of cytomegalovirus exposure and HLA in healthy donors. Here immunoSEQ multiplex PCR was the method, and the copy in TCRdb shows in-frame clones only, minus some. The repertoire includes about 130,000 clones, roughly 80% of them detected once, and 20% sits in the top ten. Sequencing was carried out using PBMCs. These receptors were taken from a man aged 18 to 35 in good health and CMV-seropositive. Both conserved end residues are part of each CDR3. D genes are given only for firm matches. Size is omitted from some rows. Given values are once, few, many or a class for expanded clones.

clone size	V gene	D gene	J gene	CDR3 DNA	CDR3 protein
NA	TRBV10-3	NA	TRBJ1-2	TGTGCCATCAGAACCACAGCACCCTTCACCTATGGCTACACCTTC	CAIRTTAPFTYGYTF
NA	TRBV6-6	TRBD1	TRBJ2-7	TGTGCCAGCAGAACCGGGACAGGGGTTTCCTACGAGCAGTACTTC	CASRTGTGVSYEQYF
NA	TRBV14	TRBD1	TRBJ1-1	TGTGCCAGCAGCCAAGTACCGGGACAGGGTAACACTGAAGCTTTCTTT	CASSQVPGQGNTEAFF
NA	TRBV19	NA	TRBJ1-1	TGTGCCAGTAGTCCCCTCGGGAATCAGGCAGATGAAGCTTTCTTT	CASSPLGNQADEAFF
NA	TRBV7-2	TRBD1	TRBJ1-2	TGTGCCAGCAGCTCGGGACAGGGGGAAGGCTATGGCTACACCTTC	CASSSGQGEGYGYTF
NA	TRBV15	TRBD2	TRBJ2-1	TGTGCCACCAGCAGAGTGGGTGGGAGCGGGAGCTACAATGAGCAGTTCTTC	CATSRVGGSGSYNEQFF
NA	TRBV5-4	NA	TRBJ1-1	TGTGCCAGCAGCTTGGGACAGCCTACGGCGGCTTTCTTT	CASSLGQPTAAFF
few	TRBV28	NA	TRBJ1-1	TGTGCCAGCAAGACCCAGGTTGGGAACACTGAAGCTTTCTTT	CASKTQVGNTEAFF
NA	TRBV6-1	NA	TRBJ1-5	TGTGCCAGCAGTGAGCCGACAGGATATAGCAATCAGCCCCAGCATTTT	CASSEPTGYSNQPQHF
NA	TRBV10-1	TRBD1	TRBJ1-1	TGCGCCAGCAGTCGGACAGGGGGCACTGAAGCTTTCTTT	CASSRTGGTEAFF
NA	TRBV2	TRBD2	TRBJ2-7	TGTGCCAGCAGGAAAGCGGGGTCCTACGAGCAGTACTTC	CASRKAGSYEQYF
once	TRBV25-1	NA	TRBJ1-1	TGTGCCAGCATCGGGGGTACAGGCACTGAAGCTTTCTTT	CASIGGTGTEAFF
NA	TRBV6-5	NA	TRBJ2-7	TGTGCCAGCAGTTCGACCAGGGACGAGCAGTACTTC	CASSSTRDEQYF
NA	TRBV29-1	TRBD1	TRBJ2-7	TGCAGCGTTGAAGGTTGGACAGGGACCTCCTACGAGCAGTACTTC	CSVEGWTGTSYEQYF
NA	TRBV19	NA	TRBJ2-6	TGTGCCAGTAGTCCCAGGGTGGAGACCTCTGGGGCCAACGTCCTGACTTTC	CASSPRVETSGANVLTF
NA	TRBV11-2	NA	TRBJ2-1	TGTGCCAGCACCTATTGGGTGGTAGGGAGCGATCGCGATGAGCAGTTCTTC	CASTYWVVGSDRDEQFF
NA	TRBV2	TRBD2	TRBJ2-1	TGTGCCAGCAGAGCGACTAGCGGGGGGGATTACAATGAGCAGTTCTTC	CASRATSGGDYNEQFF
NA	TRBV5-4	TRBD1	TRBJ2-5	TGTGCCAGCAGCTTGGAACAGGGGGTCGGGACCCAGTACTTC	CASSLEQGVGTQYF
few	TRBV10-3	TRBD1	TRBJ1-5	TGTGCCATCAGTGAGGAGGGGGCAGGCGAACCCTACCAGCCCCAGCATTTT	CAISEEGAGEPYQPQHF
NA	TRBV19	NA	TRBJ2-7	TGTGCCAGTAAAGTCGGGAGAGGCTCCTACGAGCAGTACTTC	CASKVGRGSYEQYF
NA	TRBV7-9	TRBD2	TRBJ2-5	TGTGCCAGCAGCTTCCCCAGCGGGGGGCAGGGCAAGACCCAGTACTTC	CASSFPSGGQGKTQYF
NA	TRBV27	NA	TRBJ1-2	TGTGCCAGCAGTTTGGATGGTATTGGGGGGGGCTACACCTTC	CASSLDGIGGGYTF
NA	TRBV10-3	TRBD2	TRBJ2-1	TGTGCCATTCGTCTAGCGGGAAACAATGAGCAGTTCTTC	CAIRLAGNNEQFF
NA	TRBV7-9	NA	TRBJ1-6	TGTGCCAGCAGCTTGGGCCGCTATAATTCACCCCTCCACTTT	CASSLGRYNSPLHF
NA	TRBV10-3	TRBD1	TRBJ1-3	TGTGCCATCAGTGAGCCCGGGACAGTCGGAAACACCATATATTTT	CAISEPGTVGNTIYF
NA	TRBV12-5	NA	TRBJ2-5	TGTGCTAGTGGTTTGGTACCCCCCCGGTTAGCCAGTAACCAAGAGACCCAGTACTTC	CASGLVPPRLASNQETQYF
NA	TRBV27	TRBD1	TRBJ2-7	TGTGCCAGCAGTTACGGGACAGGCCTTTTTGAGCAGTACTTC	CASSYGTGLFEQYF
once	TRBV30	NA	TRBJ1-2	TGTGCCTGGGTACTACCGGGATCCTCCTATGGCTACACCTTC	CAWVLPGSSYGYTF
NA	TRBV6-5	NA	TRBJ2-1	TGTGCCAGCAGGGCAGCAGGCACCAATGAGCAGTTCTTC	CASRAAGTNEQFF
NA	TRBV13	NA	TRBJ2-1	TGTGCCAGCAGCTTACCGCAGGGAACCTACAATGAGCAGCTCTTC	CASSLPQGTYNEQLF
NA	TRBV21-1	NA	TRBJ2-7	TGTGCCAGCAGCAAAGAGGGACAGGGCTACGAGCAGTACTTC	CASSKEGQGYEQYF